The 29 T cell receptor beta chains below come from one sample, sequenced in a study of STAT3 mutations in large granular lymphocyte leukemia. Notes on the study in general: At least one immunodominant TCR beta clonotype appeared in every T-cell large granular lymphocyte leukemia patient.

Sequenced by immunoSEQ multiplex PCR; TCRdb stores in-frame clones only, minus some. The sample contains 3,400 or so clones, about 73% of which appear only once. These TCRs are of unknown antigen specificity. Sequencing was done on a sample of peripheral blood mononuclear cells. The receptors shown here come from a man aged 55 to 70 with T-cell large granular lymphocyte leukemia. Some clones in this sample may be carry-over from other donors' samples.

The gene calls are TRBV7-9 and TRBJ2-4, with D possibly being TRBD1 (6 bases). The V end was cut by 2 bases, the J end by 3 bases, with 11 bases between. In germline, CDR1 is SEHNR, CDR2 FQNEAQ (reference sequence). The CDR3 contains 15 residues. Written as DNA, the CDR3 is TGTGCCAGCAGCTTAAACTCGGACAGCAAAAACATTCAGTACTTC. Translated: CASSLNSDSKNIQYF.

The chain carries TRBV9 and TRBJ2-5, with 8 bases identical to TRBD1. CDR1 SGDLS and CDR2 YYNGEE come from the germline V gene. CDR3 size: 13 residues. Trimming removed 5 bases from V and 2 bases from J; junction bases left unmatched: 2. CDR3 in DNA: TGTGCCAGCAGTCGACAGGGGCAAGAGACCCAGTACTTC. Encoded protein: CASSRQGQETQYF.

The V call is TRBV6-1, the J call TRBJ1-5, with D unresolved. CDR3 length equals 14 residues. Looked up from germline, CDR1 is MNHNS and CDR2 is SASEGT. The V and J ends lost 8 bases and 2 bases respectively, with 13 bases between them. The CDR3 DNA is TGTGCCAGCGCCCGGGGTGACGGCAATCAGCCCCAGCATTTT. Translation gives CASARGDGNQPQHF.

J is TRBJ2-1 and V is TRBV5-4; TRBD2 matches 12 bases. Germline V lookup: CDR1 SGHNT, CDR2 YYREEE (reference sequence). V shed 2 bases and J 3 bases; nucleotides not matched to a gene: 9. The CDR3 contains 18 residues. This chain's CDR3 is CASSLELAGGLIYNEQFF. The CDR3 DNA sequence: TGTGCCAGCAGCTTAGAACTAGCGGGGGGCCTCATCTACAATGAGCAGTTCTTC.

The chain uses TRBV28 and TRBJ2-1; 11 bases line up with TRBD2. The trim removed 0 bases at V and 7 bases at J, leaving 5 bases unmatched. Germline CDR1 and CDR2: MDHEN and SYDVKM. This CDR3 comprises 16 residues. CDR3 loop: CASSLWASGRLNEQFF. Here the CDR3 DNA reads TGTGCCAGCAGTTTATGGGCTAGCGGGAGGTTGAATGAGCAGTTCTTC.

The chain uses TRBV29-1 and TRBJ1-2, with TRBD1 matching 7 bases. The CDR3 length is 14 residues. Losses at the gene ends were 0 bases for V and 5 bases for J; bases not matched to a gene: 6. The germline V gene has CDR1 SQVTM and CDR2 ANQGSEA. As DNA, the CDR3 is TGCAGCGTTGAAGAGGCAGGGGGTTCTTATGGCTACACCTTC. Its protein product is CSVEEAGGSYGYTF.

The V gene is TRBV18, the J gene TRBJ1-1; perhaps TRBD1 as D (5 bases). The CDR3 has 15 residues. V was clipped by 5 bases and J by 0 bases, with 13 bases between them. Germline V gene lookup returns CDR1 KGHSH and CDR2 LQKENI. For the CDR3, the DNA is TGTGCCAGCTCAGGGCCCGGGGCTCTGAACACTGAAGCTTTCTTT. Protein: CASSGPGALNTEAFF.

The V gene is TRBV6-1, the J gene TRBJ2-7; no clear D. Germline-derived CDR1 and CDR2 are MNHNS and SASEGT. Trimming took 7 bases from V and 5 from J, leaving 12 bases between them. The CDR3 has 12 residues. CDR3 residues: CASTDLSNEQYF. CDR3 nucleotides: TGTGCCAGCACCGATCTTTCCAACGAGCAGTACTTC.

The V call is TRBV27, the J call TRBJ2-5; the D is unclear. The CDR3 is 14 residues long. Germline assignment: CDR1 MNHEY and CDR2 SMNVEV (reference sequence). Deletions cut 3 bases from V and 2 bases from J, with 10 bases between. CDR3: CASSFIDGQETQYF. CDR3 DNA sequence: TGTGCCAGCAGTTTCATTGACGGACAAGAGACCCAGTACTTC.

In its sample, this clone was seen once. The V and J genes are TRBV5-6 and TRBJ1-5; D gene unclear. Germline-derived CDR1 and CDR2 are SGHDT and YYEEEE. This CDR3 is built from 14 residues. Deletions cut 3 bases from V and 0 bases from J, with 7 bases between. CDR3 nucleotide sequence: TGTGCCAGCAGCTCCAGACATAGCAATCAGCCCCAGCATTTT. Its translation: CASSSRHSNQPQHF. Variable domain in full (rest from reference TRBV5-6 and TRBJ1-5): DAGVTQSPTHLIKTRGQQVTLRCSPKSGHDTVSWYQQALGQGPQFIFQYYEEEERQRGNFPDRFSGHQFPNYSSELNVNALLLGDSALYLCASSSRHSNQPQHFGDGTRLSIL.

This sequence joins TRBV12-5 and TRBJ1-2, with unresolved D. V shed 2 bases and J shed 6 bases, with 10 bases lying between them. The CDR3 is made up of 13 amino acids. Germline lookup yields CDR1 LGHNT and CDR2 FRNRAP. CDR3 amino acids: CASGLSAGNGYTF. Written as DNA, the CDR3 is TGTGCTAGTGGTTTGTCGGCCGGGAATGGCTACACCTTC.

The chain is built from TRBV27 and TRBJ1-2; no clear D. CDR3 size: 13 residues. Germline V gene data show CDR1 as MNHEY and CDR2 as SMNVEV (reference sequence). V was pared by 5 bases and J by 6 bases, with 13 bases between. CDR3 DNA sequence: TGTGCCAGCAGTCCCCGTTGGTCGGATGGCTACACCTTC. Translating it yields CASSPRWSDGYTF.

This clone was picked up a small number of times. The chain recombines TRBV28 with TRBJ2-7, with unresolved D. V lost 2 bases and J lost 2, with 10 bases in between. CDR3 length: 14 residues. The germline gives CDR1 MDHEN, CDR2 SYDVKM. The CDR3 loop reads CASSLMGGAYEQYF. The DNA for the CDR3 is TGTGCCAGCAGTTTAATGGGTGGGGCCTACGAGCAGTACTTC.

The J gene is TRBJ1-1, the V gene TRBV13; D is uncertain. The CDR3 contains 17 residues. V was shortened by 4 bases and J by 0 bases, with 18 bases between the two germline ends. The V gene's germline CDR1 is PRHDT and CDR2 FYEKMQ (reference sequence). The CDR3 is CASSSLREETMNTEAFF. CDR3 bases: TGTGCCAGCAGCTCACTCCGGGAGGAGACGATGAACACTGAAGCTTTCTTT.

In DNA form, the CDR3 reads TGTGCCAGCAGTTTATCTAGGACAGGGAGAGCTTTCTTT. Translated: CASSLSRTGRAFF. This chain links TRBV27 with TRBJ1-1; 8 positions agree with TRBD1. The CDR3 length is 13 residues. J lost 10 bases, V lost 0 bases, and 4 bases had no gene match. CDR1 and CDR2 from the germline V gene are MNHEY and SMNVEV (reference sequence).

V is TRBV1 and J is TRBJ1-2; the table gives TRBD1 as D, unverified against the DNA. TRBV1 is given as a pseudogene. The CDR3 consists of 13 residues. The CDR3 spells CTSTDREDYGYTF. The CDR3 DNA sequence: TGCACCAGCACCGACAGGGAGGACTATGGCTACACCTTC.

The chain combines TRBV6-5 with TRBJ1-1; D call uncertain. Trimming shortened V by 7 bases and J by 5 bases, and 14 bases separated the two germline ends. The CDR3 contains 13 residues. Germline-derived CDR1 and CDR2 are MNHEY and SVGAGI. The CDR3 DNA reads TGTGCCAGCACCGACCTCGGAGGGACTGAAGCTTTCTTT. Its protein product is CASTDLGGTEAFF.

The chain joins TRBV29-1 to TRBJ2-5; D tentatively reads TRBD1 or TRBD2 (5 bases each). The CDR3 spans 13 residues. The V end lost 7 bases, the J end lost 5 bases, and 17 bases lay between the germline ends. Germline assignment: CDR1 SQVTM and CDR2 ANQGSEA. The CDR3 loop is CSAGTNLGETQYF. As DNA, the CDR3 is TGCAGCGCGGGGACCAACCTCGGGGAGACCCAGTACTTC.

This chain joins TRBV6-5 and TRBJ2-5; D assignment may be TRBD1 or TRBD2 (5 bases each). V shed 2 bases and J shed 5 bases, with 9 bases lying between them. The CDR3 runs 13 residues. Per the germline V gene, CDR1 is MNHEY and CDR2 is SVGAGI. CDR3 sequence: CASSYTGAETQYF. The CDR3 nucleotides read TGTGCCAGCAGTTACACCGGGGCCGAGACCCAGTACTTC.

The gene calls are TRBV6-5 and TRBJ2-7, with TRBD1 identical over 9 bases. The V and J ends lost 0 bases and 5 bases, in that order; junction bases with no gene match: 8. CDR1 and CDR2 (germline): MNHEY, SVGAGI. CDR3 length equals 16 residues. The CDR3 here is CASSYSIGTGIHEQYF. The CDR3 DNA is TGTGCCAGCAGTTACTCCATTGGGACAGGGATTCACGAGCAGTACTTC.

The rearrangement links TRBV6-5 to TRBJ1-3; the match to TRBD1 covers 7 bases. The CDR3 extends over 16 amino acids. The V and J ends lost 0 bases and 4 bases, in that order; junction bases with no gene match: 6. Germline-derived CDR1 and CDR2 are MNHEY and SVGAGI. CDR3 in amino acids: CASSYSGGTGGNTIYF. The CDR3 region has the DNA TGTGCCAGCAGTTACTCAGGGGGCACAGGAGGAAACACCATATATTTT.

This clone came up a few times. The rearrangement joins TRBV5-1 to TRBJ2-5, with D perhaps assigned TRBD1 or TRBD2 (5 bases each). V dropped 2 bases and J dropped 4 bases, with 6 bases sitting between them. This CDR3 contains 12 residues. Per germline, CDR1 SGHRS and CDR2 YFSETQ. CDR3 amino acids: CASSFGGETQYF. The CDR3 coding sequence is TGCGCCAGCAGCTTTGGGGGAGAGACCCAGTACTTC.

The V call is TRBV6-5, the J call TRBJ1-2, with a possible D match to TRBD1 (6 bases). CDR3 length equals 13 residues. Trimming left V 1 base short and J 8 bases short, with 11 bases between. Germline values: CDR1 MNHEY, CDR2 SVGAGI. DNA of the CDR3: TGTGCCAGCAGTTACTTGGGGGCGCAGGGCTACACCTTC. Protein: CASSYLGAQGYTF.

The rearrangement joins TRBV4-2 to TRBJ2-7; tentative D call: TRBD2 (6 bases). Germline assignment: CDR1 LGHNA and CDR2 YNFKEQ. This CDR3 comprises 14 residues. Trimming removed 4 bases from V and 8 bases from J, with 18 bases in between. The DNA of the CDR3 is TGTGCCAGCAGCCTTAACACTGGCGGGACCAAGCAGTACTTC. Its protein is CASSLNTGGTKQYF.

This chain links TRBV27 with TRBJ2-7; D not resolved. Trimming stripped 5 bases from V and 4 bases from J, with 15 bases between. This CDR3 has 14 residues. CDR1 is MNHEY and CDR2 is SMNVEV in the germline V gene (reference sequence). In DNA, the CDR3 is TGTGCCAGCAGTCTCACCTCGACCGGTTACGAGCAGTACTTC. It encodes CASSLTSTGYEQYF.

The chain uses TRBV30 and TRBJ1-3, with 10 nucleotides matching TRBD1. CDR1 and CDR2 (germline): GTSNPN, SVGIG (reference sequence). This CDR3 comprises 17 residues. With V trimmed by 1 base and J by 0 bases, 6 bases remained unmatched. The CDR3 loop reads CAWSDRDRGFSGNTIYF. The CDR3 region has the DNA TGTGCCTGGAGTGACCGGGACAGGGGCTTCTCTGGAAACACCATATATTTT.

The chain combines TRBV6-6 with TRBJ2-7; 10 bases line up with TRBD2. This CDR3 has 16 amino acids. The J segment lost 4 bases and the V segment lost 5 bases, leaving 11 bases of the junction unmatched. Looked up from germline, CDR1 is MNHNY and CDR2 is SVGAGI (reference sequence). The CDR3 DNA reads TGTGCCAGCAGTCCCCCGGGTGCAGCGGGAGGGTACGAGCAGTACTTC. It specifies CASSPPGAAGGYEQYF.

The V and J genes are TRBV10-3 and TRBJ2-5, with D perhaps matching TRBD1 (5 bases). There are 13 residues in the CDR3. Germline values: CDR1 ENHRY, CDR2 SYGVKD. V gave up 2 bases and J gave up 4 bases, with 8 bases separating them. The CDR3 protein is CAISEVQGETQYF. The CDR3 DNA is TGTGCCATCAGTGAGGTCCAGGGAGAGACCCAGTACTTC.

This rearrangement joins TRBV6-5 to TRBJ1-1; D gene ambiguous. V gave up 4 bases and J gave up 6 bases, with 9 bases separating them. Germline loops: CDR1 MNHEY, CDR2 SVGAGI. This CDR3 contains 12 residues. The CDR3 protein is CASSSGIAEAFF. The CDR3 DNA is TGTGCCAGCAGTTCCGGGATAGCTGAAGCTTTCTTT.